The 28 T cell receptor beta chains given below trace back to one sample, sequenced in a study of blood T cell repertoires in COVID-19. Generated by immunoSEQ multiplex PCR, the TCRdb table keeps only in-frame clones and is missing some. The profile shows about 200,000 clones, roughly 88% of them singletons. Sequenced input: peripheral blood. The receptors were sampled from a man in his fifties with COVID-19, enrolled during active disease.

The V gene is TRBV29-1, the J gene TRBJ2-5; D perhaps matches TRBD1 (6 bases). The CDR3 extends over 12 amino acids. The germline gives CDR1 SQVTM, CDR2 ANQGSEA. V was cut by 7 bases and J by 3 bases, with 12 bases left in between. The chain's CDR3 is CSARAGEETQYF. The CDR3 DNA is TGCAGCGCCCGAGCAGGGGAAGAGACCCAGTACTTC.

CDR3 DNA sequence: TGTGCCATCAGTGAGTCTTCAGGGAACACTGAAGCTTTCTTT. This translates into CAISESSGNTEAFF. The gene calls are TRBV10-3 and TRBJ1-1; D unclear. CDR3 length: 14 residues. Between the trimmed V and J ends, which lost 0 bases and 1 base, there was a span of 6 bases. CDR1 is ENHRY and CDR2 is SYGVKD in the germline V gene.

V is TRBV6-5 and J is TRBJ1-2, with 7 bases fitting TRBD1. Per the germline V gene, CDR1 is MNHEY and CDR2 is SVGAGI. CDR3 size: 14 residues. Trimming cost V 6 bases and J 2 bases; bases outside gene matches: 6. The CDR3 spells CASSSGQTNYGYTF. The DNA of the CDR3 is TGTGCCAGCAGCTCGGGACAGACGAACTATGGCTACACCTTC.

V is TRBV10-3 and J is TRBJ1-1, with D perhaps TRBD1 (6 bases). This CDR3 spans 20 amino acids. V lost 2 bases and J lost 1, with 26 bases in between. Germline-derived CDR1 and CDR2 are ENHRY and SYGVKD. The CDR3 is CAISEPTGINSFTGNTEAFF. DNA of the CDR3: TGTGCCATCAGTGAGCCAACAGGGATTAACTCGTTTACGGGGAACACTGAAGCTTTCTTT.

This rearrangement joins TRBV21-1 to TRBJ1-4; TRBD1 reflects the table's D call only, with no check against the DNA. TRBV21-1 is a known pseudogene. The CDR3 is made up of 15 amino acids. For the CDR3, the DNA is TGTGCCAGCAGGCAAAGGGGGCTTACGTCTGAAAAACTGTTTTTT. This encodes CASRQRGLTSEKLFF.

The rearrangement joins TRBV9 to TRBJ1-3, with D possibly matching TRBD1 (6 bases). Per the germline V gene, CDR1 is SGDLS and CDR2 is YYNGEE. Trimming left V 2 bases short and J 0 bases short, with 12 bases between. The CDR3 spans 16 residues. The CDR3 reads CASSVSQGFSGNTIYF. CDR3 nucleotide sequence: TGTGCCAGCAGCGTCTCACAGGGCTTCTCTGGAAACACCATATATTTT.

The V call is TRBV9, the J call TRBJ2-1, with 10 nucleotides matching TRBD2. V shed 6 bases and J 4 bases; nucleotides not matched to a gene: 7. CDR3 length equals 15 residues. Germline-derived CDR1 and CDR2 are SGDLS and YYNGEE. The CDR3 region has the DNA TGTGCCAGCACCCCTCTAGCGGGAGCATACAATGAGCAGTTCTTC. Amino acids: CASTPLAGAYNEQFF.

The chain carries TRBV5-8 and TRBJ2-3, with a weak D call TRBD2 (6 bases). In germline, CDR1 is SGHTS, CDR2 YDEGEE. The CDR3 is 16 residues long. V lost 3 bases and J lost 8, with 22 bases in between. The chain's CDR3 is CASSSRDSLFSGTQYF. CDR3 in DNA: TGTGCCAGCAGCTCCCGGGACTCTCTTTTTTCCGGTACGCAGTATTTT.

V usage is TRBV19 and J usage is TRBJ2-7; TRBD1 matches 12 bases. With V trimmed by 3 bases and J by 9 bases, 6 bases remained unmatched. Looked up from germline, CDR1 is LNHDA and CDR2 is SQIVND (reference sequence). The CDR3 is made up of 14 amino acids. The CDR3, as DNA: TGTGCCAGTAGTATTGGGGGACAGGGGGCTGGGCAGTACTTC. It encodes CASSIGGQGAGQYF.

The chain combines TRBV24-1 with TRBJ2-1; 9 positions agree with TRBD2. The CDR3 runs to 15 residues. Trimming at V came to 3 bases and at J to 4 bases, leaving 3 bases not matched to a gene. The germline CDR1 and CDR2 sequences are KGHDR and SFDVKD. The CDR3 sequence: CATSDSGRMYNEQFF. In nucleotides, the CDR3 is TGTGCCACCAGTGATAGCGGGAGGATGTACAATGAGCAGTTCTTC.

This clone has a handful of counts. V and J are TRBV12-3 or TRBV12-4 and TRBJ1-6; the D is unclear. V was trimmed by 1 base and J by 7 bases, leaving 5 bases between them. The CDR3 is 13 amino acids. CDR3 protein: CASSLGQNSPLHF. In DNA, the CDR3 is TGTGCCAGCAGTTTAGGGCAGAATTCACCCCTCCACTTT.

The CDR3 here is CASSEGGGTEAFF. In DNA form, the CDR3 reads TGTGCCAGCAGCGAGGGAGGGGGCACTGAAGCTTTCTTT. The V call is TRBV9, the J call TRBJ1-1, with a tentative D call TRBD1 (6 bases). The CDR3 has 13 residues. The germline V gene encodes CDR1 SGDLS and CDR2 YYNGEE. V lost 3 bases to trimming and J lost 4 bases, with 10 bases between them. The full variable domain, in which reference TRBV9 and TRBJ1-1 provide the parts outside the CDR3, is DSGVTQTPKHLITATGQRVTLRCSPRSGDLSVYWYQQSLDQGLQFLIQYYNGEERAKGNILERFSAQQFPDLHSELNLSSLELGDSALYFCASSEGGGTEAFFGQGTRLTVV.

The chain has TRBV20-1 and TRBJ1-1; D is unresolved. The germline CDR1 and CDR2 sequences are DFQATT and SNEGSKA (reference sequence). With 5 bases removed from V and 2 bases from J, the gap between germline ends came to 6 bases. This CDR3 has 11 amino acids. CDR3 sequence: CSAPINTEAFF. The CDR3 nucleotides read TGCAGTGCTCCTATTAACACTGAAGCTTTCTTT.

The V and J genes are TRBV28 and TRBJ2-7; 7 bases line up with TRBD1. Germline CDR1 is MDHEN and CDR2 is SYDVKM. This CDR3 is 16 amino acids long. The V and J ends lost 5 bases and 4 bases, in that order; junction bases with no gene match: 14. CDR3 nucleotides: TGTGCCAGCAGTACGTCTTACAGGGGTACTATTTACGAGCAGTACTTC. Amino acid sequence: CASSTSYRGTIYEQYF.

The genes are TRBV2 and TRBJ2-5, with 12 bases matching TRBD2. The V and J ends lost 4 bases and 5 bases, in that order; junction bases with no gene match: 8. The germline V gene encodes CDR1 SNHLY and CDR2 FYNNEI. The CDR3 covers 16 residues. For the CDR3, the DNA is TGTGCCAGCAGTGGGAGGCTAGCGGGAGGGAGTGAGACCCAGTACTTC. It codes for CASSGRLAGGSETQYF.

This sequence joins TRBV5-4 and TRBJ2-5, with D perhaps TRBD2 (5 bases). CDR3 length equals 17 residues. Germline V gene lookup returns CDR1 SGHNT and CDR2 YYREEE (reference sequence). The V gene lost 0 bases and the J gene lost 2 bases, with 17 bases spanning the gap. The CDR3 DNA follows: TGTGCCAGCAGCTTGGTTGGAGTTTACGGGGATCAAGAGACCCAGTACTTC. Amino acids: CASSLVGVYGDQETQYF.

This sequence joins TRBV7-6 and TRBJ2-7; D is possibly TRBD1 (6 bases). The germline V gene has CDR1 SGHVS and CDR2 FNYEAQ. The CDR3 extends over 16 amino acids. V shed 1 base and J shed 0 bases, with 13 bases lying between them. In DNA, the CDR3 is TGTGCCAGCAGCTTAGGGACCGACAGGTACTCCTACGAGCAGTACTTC. It yields the protein CASSLGTDRYSYEQYF.

J is TRBJ1-4 and V is TRBV7-9; a weak D match, TRBD1 (5 bases). The germline gives CDR1 SEHNR, CDR2 FQNEAQ (reference sequence). With 1 base removed from V and 4 bases from J, the gap between germline ends came to 7 bases. This CDR3 is 14 amino acids long. The CDR3 nucleotides are TGTGCCAGCAGCTTAGGACAGATTAATGAAAAACTGTTTTTT. Its translation is CASSLGQINEKLFF.

CDR3 nucleotides: TGTGCCAGCAGCCAATCCTCGTCCTTCCCCTCTGGAAACACCATATATTTT. It translates to CASSQSSSFPSGNTIYF. This rearrangement joins TRBV4-2 to TRBJ1-3; D not resolved. CDR1 and CDR2 from the germline V gene are LGHNA and YNFKEQ. Trimming removed 2 bases from V and 0 bases from J, with 14 bases in between. This CDR3 region has 17 residues.

The CDR3 sequence: CGVAEFTDTQYF. DNA for the CDR3: TGCGGGGTAGCGGAGTTCACAGATACGCAGTATTTT. The gene calls are TRBV29-1 and TRBJ2-3, with D possibly being TRBD2 (6 bases). Germline values: CDR1 SQVTM, CDR2 ANQGSEA. The CDR3 loop spans 12 amino acids.

The CDR3 protein is CASMRTGFTDTQYF. In DNA, the CDR3 is TGTGCCAGCATGCGGACAGGATTCACAGATACGCAGTATTTT. The chain is built from TRBV2 and TRBJ2-3; 7 bases match TRBD1. Germline V gives CDR1 SNHLY, CDR2 FYNNEI. The CDR3 is 14 residues long. V gave up 7 bases and J gave up 2 bases; unmatched junction bases: 6.

This chain connects TRBV5-6 to TRBJ1-1; D call uncertain. The CDR3 runs 13 residues. V lost 4 bases and J 0 bases, leaving 7 bases between the germline ends. The germline CDR1 and CDR2 sequences are SGHDT and YYEEEE. CDR3 sequence reads: CASSPRLNTEAFF. The CDR3 coding sequence is TGTGCCAGCAGCCCGCGCCTGAACACTGAAGCTTTCTTT.

The chain recombines TRBV5-1 with TRBJ2-7; weak D call: TRBD2 (6 bases). Germline CDR1 reads SGHRS; CDR2 reads YFSETQ. The CDR3 runs 14 residues. Trimming stripped 5 bases from V and 0 bases from J, with 12 bases between. This chain's CDR3 is CASRLAGTSYEQYF. The CDR3 DNA is TGCGCCAGCAGGCTCGCGGGAACCTCCTACGAGCAGTACTTC.

This clone has just one count. This sequence joins TRBV5-4 and TRBJ2-2; 12 bases fit TRBD2. Germline loops: CDR1 SGHNT, CDR2 YYREEE (reference sequence). Trimming cost V 0 bases and J 1 base; bases outside gene matches: 1. The CDR3 is 17 amino acids. In DNA, the CDR3 is TGTGCCAGCAGCTTGGGACTAGCGGGGGTGAACACCGGGGAGCTGTTTTTT. Translated, it gives CASSLGLAGVNTGELFF. The full variable domain, completed using reference TRBV5-4 and TRBJ2-2, is ETGVTQSPTHLIKTRGQQVTLRCSSQSGHNTVSWYQQALGQGPQFIFQYYREEENGRGNFPPRFSGLQFPNYSSELNVNALELDDSALYLCASSLGLAGVNTGELFFGEGSRLTVL.

This chain uses TRBV27 with TRBJ2-3; possibly TRBD2 for D (5 bases). The V end lost 0 bases, the J end lost 6 bases, and 13 bases lay between the germline ends. Germline loops: CDR1 MNHEY, CDR2 SMNVEV (reference sequence). This CDR3 contains 15 residues. CDR3 nucleotide sequence: TGTGCCAGCAGTTTATCCCCCCGGACTGGGGATACGCAGTATTTT. As protein: CASSLSPRTGDTQYF.

There are a few counts of this clone. This rearrangement joins TRBV2 to TRBJ1-1; D is unclear. The CDR3 has 14 amino acids. The V and J ends lost 1 base and 0 bases respectively, with 6 bases between them. The V gene's germline CDR1 is SNHLY and CDR2 FYNNEI. CDR3 protein: CASSEGGMNTEAFF. The CDR3 DNA follows: TGTGCCAGCAGTGAAGGAGGCATGAACACTGAAGCTTTCTTT.

The chain is built from TRBV9 and TRBJ2-1; 7 positions match TRBD2. The V gene end was trimmed by 0 bases and the J gene end by 2 bases; junction bases not matched to a gene: 5. The CDR3 sequence is 16 residues long. Germline CDR1 SGDLS, CDR2 YYNGEE. The CDR3 loop reads CASSVESGTPYNEQFF. The DNA of the CDR3 is TGTGCCAGCAGCGTAGAAAGCGGGACCCCCTACAATGAGCAGTTCTTC.

V usage is TRBV11-2 and J usage is TRBJ2-7, with no clear D. This CDR3 region has 14 residues. Trimming cost V 5 bases and J 2 bases, with 13 bases left between them. Germline loops: CDR1 SGHAT, CDR2 FQNNGV. CDR3 bases: TGTGCCAGCAGCCTGTCGACTCACGCCTACGAGCAGTACTTC. Translated: CASSLSTHAYEQYF.